The next 7 T cell receptor beta chains were all read from a single sample in a study of blood T cell repertoires in COVID-19. Only in-frame clones appear in the TCRdb table, and some are missing; sequencing was by immunoSEQ multiplex PCR. The sample gives 88,000 or so clones, approximately 85% of which show up once; about 3.8% is in the top ten. Sequencing used peripheral blood. These receptors came from a man aged 55 to 70 with acute or convalescent COVID-19.

The chain joins TRBV24-1 to TRBJ2-2; 14 bases line up with TRBD2. V was pared by 4 bases and J by 5 bases, with 2 bases of the junction left unmatched. The CDR3 consists of 16 residues. Germline CDR1 is KGHDR and CDR2 is SFDVKD. In DNA form, the CDR3 reads TGTGCCACCAGTGAGACTAGCGGGGGGGAGACCGGGGAGCTGTTTTTT. Encoded protein: CATSETSGGETGELFF.

This sequence joins TRBV3-1 (or the pseudogene TRBV3-2) and TRBJ1-6; 8 positions match TRBD1. The CDR3 extends over 15 amino acids. The V and J ends lost 3 bases and 8 bases, in that order; junction bases with no gene match: 6. The V gene's germline CDR1 is LGHDT and CDR2 YNNKEL (reference sequence). Here the CDR3 DNA reads TGTGCCAGCAGCCACTACCAGGGGGCGGATTCACCCCTCCACTTT. It codes for CASSHYQGADSPLHF.

This rearrangement joins TRBV19 to TRBJ2-6; D might be TRBD1 (6 bases). Trimming left V 3 bases short and J 0 bases short, with 15 bases between. The germline V gene encodes CDR1 LNHDA and CDR2 SQIVND (reference sequence). This CDR3 has 18 residues. This CDR3 is CASSIPGHKLSGANVLTF. In DNA form, the CDR3 reads TGTGCCAGTAGTATCCCGGGACACAAACTCTCTGGGGCCAACGTCCTGACTTTC.

The rearrangement links TRBV5-1 to TRBJ1-1, with D tentatively TRBD1 (5 bases). CDR3 length: 12 amino acids. V lost 6 bases and J lost 8, with 14 bases in between. Per the germline V gene, CDR1 is SGHRS and CDR2 is YFSETQ. Written as DNA, the CDR3 is TGCGCCAGCAACTCTGCGACAGAAGAAGCTTTCTTT. This gives the protein CASNSATEEAFF.

The chain employs TRBV27 and TRBJ2-7; TRBD2 matches at 15 bases. Trimming took 5 bases from V and 4 from J; bases not matched to a gene: 3. CDR3 size: 15 residues. Germline assignment: CDR1 MNHEY and CDR2 SMNVEV (reference sequence). The CDR3 DNA reads TGTGCCAGCAGTCCGGGACTAGCGGGAGGATACGAGCAGTACTTC. It codes for CASSPGLAGGYEQYF.

The chain is built from TRBV4-2 and TRBJ2-3, with 11 bases identical to TRBD2. The V segment lost 0 bases and the J segment 2 bases; nucleotides outside the gene matches: 7. The CDR3 is 18 residues long. The V gene's germline CDR1 is LGHNA and CDR2 YNFKEQ. CDR3 protein: CASSQDSLAGGHTDTQYF. The CDR3 nucleotides are TGTGCCAGCAGCCAAGATAGCCTAGCGGGAGGTCACACAGATACGCAGTATTTT.

V usage is TRBV5-1 and J usage is TRBJ1-4; no clear D gene. This CDR3 region has 14 residues. Deletions cut 0 bases from V and 4 bases from J, with 7 bases between. Germline assignment: CDR1 SGHRS and CDR2 YFSETQ. The CDR3 DNA reads as TGCGCCAGCAGCTTGGGACAACTTAATGAAAAACTGTTTTTT. This translates into CASSLGQLNEKLFF.